The 8 T cell receptor beta chains listed next were all sequenced from one sample in a study of T cells in Graves' hyperthyroidism and ophthalmopathy. Researchers amplified the TCR beta CDR3 regions from RNA transcripts. HTBI primers were employed in a first-round RT-PCR of the TCR CDR3. TCRdb re-called the multiplex PCR reads with MiXCR, one entry per CDR3 protein. The top ten hold around 47% of the sample, which has some 530,000 distinct CDR3 sequences, less than 25% seen once. The sequenced sample consisted of blood. These TCRs come from a woman in her seventies with Graves' ophthalmopathy.

The table lists this clonotype with many counts. The J gene is TRBJ1-1, the V gene TRBV20-1; D remains unclear. There are 11 residues in the CDR3. Germline assignment: CDR1 DFQATT and CDR2 SNEGSKA (reference sequence). The V end lost 3 bases, the J end lost 6 bases, and 8 bases lay between the germline ends. The CDR3 coding sequence is TGCAGTGCTAGCGGTTTACCTGAAGCTTTCTTT. Its translation is CSASGLPEAFF.

This clonotype was counted a few times. The chain couples TRBV9 to TRBJ2-7; 7 bases align to TRBD2. CDR1 is SGDLS and CDR2 is YYNGEE in the germline V gene. V was pared by 0 bases and J by 2 bases, with 5 bases of the junction left unmatched. This CDR3 is 15 amino acids long. For the CDR3, the DNA is TGTGCCAGCAGCGTAGGGGGGGGATCGGCCTACGAGCAGTACTTC. Protein product: CASSVGGGSAYEQYF.

The chain couples TRBV19 to TRBJ1-1; D perhaps matches TRBD1 (6 bases). Trimming stripped 3 bases from V and 2 bases from J, with 13 bases between. The CDR3 length is 15 residues. Germline V gives CDR1 LNHDA, CDR2 SQIVND (reference sequence). The CDR3 nucleotides are TGTGCCAGTAGTATCGGGGGGGCAAGAAACACTGAAGCTTTCTTT. Amino acids: CASSIGGARNTEAFF.

The rearrangement uses TRBV19 and TRBJ1-5, with TRBD1 as a possible D gene (5 bases). Between the trimmed V and J ends, which lost 6 bases and 8 bases, there was a span of 17 bases. The CDR3 consists of 14 residues. Germline CDR1 is LNHDA and CDR2 is SQIVND (reference sequence). Here the CDR3 DNA reads TGTGCCAGTAGAACAATGGGGGGGAGCAAGCCCCAGCATTTT. Its protein product is CASRTMGGSKPQHF.

A single count supports this clonotype. The chain is built from TRBV7-8 and TRBJ1-4; D uncertain. Looked up from germline, CDR1 is SGHVS and CDR2 is FQNEAQ. The CDR3 is 14 amino acids. The V and J ends lost 1 base and 7 bases respectively, with 10 bases between them. CDR3 in DNA: TGTGCCAGCAGCTTAGATGCGGTATTTGAAAAACTGTTTTTT. Protein sequence: CASSLDAVFEKLFF.

This chain joins TRBV19 and TRBJ2-5; D is possibly TRBD1 (7 bases). The germline V gene encodes CDR1 LNHDA and CDR2 SQIVND (reference sequence). This CDR3 has 17 residues. V gave up 3 bases and J gave up 1 base, with 18 bases separating them. The CDR3, as DNA: TGTGCCAGTAGTATCAGCGGGCGAACAGGGGCCCAAGAGACCCAGTACTTC. Translating it yields CASSISGRTGAQETQYF.

Many counts were recorded for this clonotype. The J gene is TRBJ1-5, the V gene TRBV27; TRBD1 aligns across 8 bases. Looked up from germline, CDR1 is MNHEY and CDR2 is SMNVEV (reference sequence). The CDR3 runs to 14 residues. The V and J ends lost 10 bases and 4 bases, in that order; junction bases with no gene match: 9. The CDR3 loop is CATGTGVGNQPQHF. The CDR3 region has the DNA TGTGCCACCGGGACAGGTGTTGGAAATCAGCCCCAGCATTTT.

This clonotype was seen more than once but under ten times. The rearrangement links TRBV7-8 to TRBJ1-1, with TRBD1 as a possible D gene (5 bases). Germline V CDR1 and CDR2: SGHVS, FQNEAQ. This CDR3 has 14 amino acids. V was trimmed by 6 bases and J by 5 bases, leaving 16 bases between them. The CDR3 nucleotides read TGTGCCAGCAGGCGTGGCTCCCGGGGGACTGAAGCTTTCTTT. Protein product: CASRRGSRGTEAFF.